The table lists the clone carrying this TCR beta chain with many counts. These data belong to a study of T cells in Graves' hyperthyroidism and ophthalmopathy. Amplified TCR beta CDR3 regions derived from RNA transcripts. TCR CDR3 regions were first amplified by RT-PCR with HTBI primers. TCRdb itself ran the multiplex PCR reads through MiXCR, one entry per CDR3 protein. This sample has roughly 170,000 distinct CDR3 sequences, with 9.4% found just once. CDR1 and CDR2 from the germline V gene are DFQATT and SNEGSKA (reference sequence). CDR3 size: 12 residues. V was clipped by 6 bases and J by 10 bases; unmatched bases: 9.

This receptor was identified in a woman aged 18-29 years with Graves' hyperthyroidism that later progressed to Graves' ophthalmopathy. Sequenced sample: blood. This chain joins TRBV20-1 and TRBJ2-1, with 7 bases fitting TRBD2. This chain's CDR3 is CSANLGRREQFF. In DNA form, the CDR3 reads TGCAGTGCCAACCTCGGGAGGCGGGAGCAGTTCTTC.